This T cell receptor beta chain was retrieved from a study of T cell responses to AZD1222 COVID-19 vaccine (TCRdb year 2021). For the wider study: TCR sequencing covered more than 230 trial participants: nearly 210 given two doses of AZD1222 and 26 given two doses of MenACWY control vaccine. Enrollment into the trials was organized by age into subgroups of 18-55, 56-69 and 70-plus years, and those subgroups contained about 160, 30 and 59 TCR-sequenced participants, respectively.

Between the V and J ends, shortened by 4 bases and 0 bases respectively, the junction contains 12 bases. CDR1 and CDR2 were assigned from the germline V gene as SGHAT and FQNNGV. The CDR3 holds 15 amino acids from the cysteine to the phenylalanine. Kept here is only the CDR3 DNA, which spans 45 bases and is read in frame from base 1. The meaning of the sample's time point label: baseline before first vaccination. The sample's treatment or condition label is to be understood as: meningococcal conjugate vaccine given as trial control. Vaccinee samples were obtained from the UK trials COV001 and COV002, which included a single-blind randomized controlled phase 2/3 trial of AZD1222 (ChAdOx1 nCoV-19) in healthy adults. Trial participant PBMC samples were collected at day 0 and day 28 after the second dose for TCRbeta chain sequencing. The CDR3 regions of human TCRbeta chains were analyzed by immunosequencing. As for the authors' bioinformatics: Repertoire TCRs were checked for matches against a reference library of SARS-CoV-2-specific TCRs that had been generated using the MIRA antigen-specificity platform. Breadth was defined as the fraction of unique TCRs that were SARS-CoV-2-associated. Depth was defined as the fraction of total T cells that were SARS-CoV-2-associated. Using the MIRA data, each spike-specific TCR was assigned both to the spike region to which the TCR was reactive and to a CD4 or CD8 class. Log10-transformed breadth and depth values were compared by one-way ANOVA with Sidak's multiple comparisons tests. TCRdb took over this immuneACCESS table, retaining in-frame rearrangements with V and J assigned. Such tables are incomplete; in checked studies, under half of the missing clones stem from an unresolved V gene, and the remainder is unexplained. V, J and clone size are taken as reported in that table, and D and trimming were inferred from the DNA itself. This sample comprises some 150,000 clones, around nine tenths of them detected only once. The top ten clonotypes cover less than 3.5% of the sample.

Notes on this clone: Its antigen is currently not known. No base quality information exists; no much larger clone differs at one position.

The research as a whole found: The vaccine-associated CD4 TCRs covered the entire spike protein, and the dominant responses fell in regions 160-218 and 743-854. The 56-69-year group was small, and its depth increase did not reach significance, likely because of low power. Most participants were white British and females outnumbered males, and the authors suggested that clonal diversity may have been underestimated. After two AZD1222 doses, both the breadth and the depth of spike-specific TCRs were significantly higher than at day 0 and than in MenACWY recipients. Conclusions about previously exposed vaccinees were limited because only six AZD1222 recipients were SARS-CoV-2 seropositive at baseline. Nearly half of unique spike-specific TCRs reportedly recognized epitopes outside regions mutated in the B.1.351 and B.1.1.7 variants. Because no day 14 peak-response samples were available, repertoires were characterized only after the peak T cell response.

The specimen comprised peripheral blood, sampled on day 0 of MenACWY control vaccination. Here the chain combines TRBV11-2 and TRBJ1-1; a tentative D match to TRBD1 spans 5 bases. The clonotype comes from an adult in good health. The bases read TGTGCCAGCAGCTCCGCCAGGGTAATGAACACTGAAGCTTTCTTT. It translates to CASSSARVMNTEAFF. With all but the CDR3 taken from the reference TRBV11-2 and TRBJ1-1 genes, the full variable domain is: EAGVAQSPRYKIIEKRQSVAFWCNPISGHATLYWYQQILGQGPKLLIQFQNNGVVDDSQLPKDRFSAERLKGVDSTLKIQPAKLEDSAVYLCASSSARVMNTEAFFGQGTRLTVV.